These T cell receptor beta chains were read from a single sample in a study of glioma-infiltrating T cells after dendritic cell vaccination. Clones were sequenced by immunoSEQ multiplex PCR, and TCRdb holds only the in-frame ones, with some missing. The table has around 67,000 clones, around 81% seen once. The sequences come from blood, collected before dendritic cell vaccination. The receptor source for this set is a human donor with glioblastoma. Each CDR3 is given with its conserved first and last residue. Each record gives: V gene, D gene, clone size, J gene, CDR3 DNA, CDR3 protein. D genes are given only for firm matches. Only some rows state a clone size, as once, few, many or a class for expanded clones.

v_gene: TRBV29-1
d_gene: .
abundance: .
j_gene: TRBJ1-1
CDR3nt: TGCAGCGTTCACCCTAGGGGGAACACTGAAGCTTTCTTT
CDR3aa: CSVHPRGNTEAFF

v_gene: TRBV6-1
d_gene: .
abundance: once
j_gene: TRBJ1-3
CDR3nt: TGTGCCAGCAGTGCCACAGGGTCCATAGCTTCTGGAAACACCATATATTTT
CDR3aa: CASSATGSIASGNTIYF

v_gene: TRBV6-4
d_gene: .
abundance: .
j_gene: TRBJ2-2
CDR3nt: TGTGCCAGCAGTGGCCGGGACACCGGGGAGCTGTTTTTT
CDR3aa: CASSGRDTGELFF

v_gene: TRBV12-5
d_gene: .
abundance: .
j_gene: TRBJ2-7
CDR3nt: TGTGCTAGTGGTTTGGGGGGCATGGGGGCAAAGCCCTACGAGCAGTACTTC
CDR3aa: CASGLGGMGAKPYEQYF

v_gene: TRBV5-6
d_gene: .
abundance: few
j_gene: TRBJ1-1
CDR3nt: TGTGCCAGCAGCAATACAGGGCTGGACACTGAAGCTTTCTTT
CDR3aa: CASSNTGLDTEAFF

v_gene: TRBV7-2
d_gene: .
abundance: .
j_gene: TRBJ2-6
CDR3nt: TGTGCCAGCAGCTTAGGAGGCTCTGGGGCCAACGTCCTGACTTTC
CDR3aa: CASSLGGSGANVLTF

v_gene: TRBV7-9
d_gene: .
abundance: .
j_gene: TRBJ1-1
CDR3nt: TGTGCCAGCAGCTTAACCGGGGGGACTGAAGCTTTCTTT
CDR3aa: CASSLTGGTEAFF

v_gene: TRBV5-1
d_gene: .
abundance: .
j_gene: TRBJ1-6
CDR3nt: TGCGCCAGCAGCTTGACCAGCTCCTATAATTCACCCCTCCACTTT
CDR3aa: CASSLTSSYNSPLHF

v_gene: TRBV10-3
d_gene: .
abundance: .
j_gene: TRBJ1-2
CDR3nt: TGTGCCATCAGTGAGTCTCCCAGGTTCGGTTACACCTTC
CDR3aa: CAISESPRFGYTF

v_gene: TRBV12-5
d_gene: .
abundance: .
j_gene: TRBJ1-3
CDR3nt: TGTGCTAGTGGTTTCAGAACTGACCGGGACATCCCAAACACCATATATTTT
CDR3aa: CASGFRTDRDIPNTIYF

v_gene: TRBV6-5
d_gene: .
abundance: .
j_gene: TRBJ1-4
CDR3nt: TGTGCCAGCAGCCTGACAGTTGCAACTAATGAAAAACTGTTTTTT
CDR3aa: CASSLTVATNEKLFF

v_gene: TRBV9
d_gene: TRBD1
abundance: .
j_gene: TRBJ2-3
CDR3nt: TGTGCCAGCAGCGTGACGGGACAGGACACAGATACGCAGTATTTT
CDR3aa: CASSVTGQDTDTQYF

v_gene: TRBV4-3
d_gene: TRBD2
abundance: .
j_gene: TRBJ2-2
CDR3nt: TGCGCCAGCAGCCAAGATAGGGCTAGCGGCACCGGGGAGCTGTTTTTT
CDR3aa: CASSQDRASGTGELFF

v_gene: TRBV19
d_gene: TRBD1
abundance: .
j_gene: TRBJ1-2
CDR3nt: TGTGCCAGTATCTCGGGACAGAGAAACTATGGCTACACCTTC
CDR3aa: CASISGQRNYGYTF

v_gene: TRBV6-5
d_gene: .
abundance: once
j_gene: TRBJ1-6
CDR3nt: TGTGCCAGCCGGAAGGCACTAAATTCACCCCTCCACTTT
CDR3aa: CASRKALNSPLHF

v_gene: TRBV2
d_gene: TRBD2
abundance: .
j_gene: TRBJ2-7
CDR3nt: TGTGCCAGCATTTCCGTGATAGCGGGAAAGGCTTACGAGCAGTACTTC
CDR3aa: CASISVIAGKAYEQYF